The rows below give T cell receptor beta chains drawn from one sample of a study of blood T cell repertoires in COVID-19. The protocol was immunoSEQ multiplex PCR, while the TCRdb copy is restricted to in-frame clones and leaves out a portion. The sample includes 300,000 to 400,000 clones, 80% to 90% of them seen just once. The sequencing sample was made of peripheral blood. Every receptor here comes from a man aged 30-40 years with active or convalescent COVID-19. Both conserved end residues are trimmed from each CDR3. The size entry is marked missing in some rows and otherwise reads once, few, many or a size class.

CDR3aa: ASSLGWSSGRGGSYNEQF; abundance: .; v_gene: TRBV11-3
CDR3aa: ASSYLGGQETQY; abundance: .; v_gene: TRBV7-2
CDR3aa: ASTPQGYSNQPQH; abundance: .; v_gene: TRBV19
CDR3aa: ASSSRLAGTDTQY; abundance: .; v_gene: TRBV7-2
CDR3aa: ASSRDSWLNTGELF; abundance: .; v_gene: TRBV5-1
CDR3aa: ASSGSGETQY; abundance: .; v_gene: TRBV19
CDR3aa: ASSLQGSYEQY; abundance: .; v_gene: TRBV11-3
CDR3aa: ASSQERNSYEQY; abundance: .; v_gene: TRBV4-2
CDR3aa: ASSSRDSLTYEQY; abundance: .; v_gene: TRBV5-5
CDR3aa: ASSERGQGVSGGHEQF; abundance: .; v_gene: TRBV6-1
CDR3aa: ASSPSLPGQGRTGELF; abundance: .; v_gene: TRBV18
CDR3aa: SVVAGNYGYT; abundance: .; v_gene: TRBV29-1
CDR3aa: AWRSGLVDNEQF; abundance: .; v_gene: TRBV30
CDR3aa: ASSLASKTIEAF; abundance: .; v_gene: TRBV4-1
CDR3aa: ASSRPGGTGELF; abundance: .; v_gene: TRBV6-5
CDR3aa: ASSFLQGTQY; abundance: few; v_gene: TRBV5-5
CDR3aa: ASSLQTGGEKLF; abundance: .; v_gene: TRBV11-3
CDR3aa: ASSLDQGGYGYT; abundance: .; v_gene: TRBV7-9
CDR3aa: ASSVYRDLIQPQH; abundance: .; v_gene: TRBV7-8
CDR3aa: SASLTGGGHNEQF; abundance: few; v_gene: TRBV20-1
CDR3aa: ASSPTAQANYGYT; abundance: .; v_gene: TRBV6-2/TRBV6-3
CDR3aa: SGGQGTNEKLF; abundance: .; v_gene: TRBV29-1
CDR3aa: ASNTGTSWEEQF; abundance: .; v_gene: TRBV19
CDR3aa: ASSQASGGYGYT; abundance: .; v_gene: TRBV3-1/TRBV3-2
CDR3aa: AISVTSGVEQF; abundance: .; v_gene: TRBV10-3
CDR3aa: AISGLASYNEQF; abundance: .; v_gene: TRBV10-3
CDR3aa: ASSLVPPRDTQY; abundance: .; v_gene: TRBV7-2
CDR3aa: ASSLLLRAGAYEQY; abundance: .; v_gene: TRBV28
CDR3aa: ASSPGDRGADTQY; abundance: .; v_gene: TRBV7-3
CDR3aa: ASSLRDGYT; abundance: .; v_gene: TRBV11-2
CDR3aa: ASSLEVTGELF; abundance: .; v_gene: TRBV12-3/TRBV12-4
CDR3aa: ASRDRGYT; abundance: once; v_gene: TRBV6-6
CDR3aa: ASSRNRGSGNTIY; abundance: .; v_gene: TRBV7-9
CDR3aa: AMRASTEIETQY; abundance: .; v_gene: TRBV10-3
CDR3aa: ASSVLAGTSGRFAYNEQF; abundance: .; v_gene: TRBV9
CDR3aa: ASSPTSQQGNEQF; abundance: .; v_gene: TRBV5-1
CDR3aa: ASGQGGTDTQY; abundance: once; v_gene: TRBV12-3/TRBV12-4
CDR3aa: ASSFGTGQENTEAF; abundance: .; v_gene: TRBV7-3
CDR3aa: ARSGLPPSPLH; abundance: few; v_gene: TRBV2
CDR3aa: ASSPRTGFWEQY; abundance: .; v_gene: TRBV19
CDR3aa: ATSDDTGGDGYT; abundance: .; v_gene: TRBV24-1
CDR3aa: ASSSGVNEKLF; abundance: .; v_gene: TRBV19
CDR3aa: ASSRQLSHQPQH; abundance: .; v_gene: TRBV27
CDR3aa: ASSDLTGSGGTDTQY; abundance: .; v_gene: TRBV9
CDR3aa: ASSLVSSNSPLH; abundance: .; v_gene: TRBV7-9
CDR3aa: ASSQVGGASYEQY; abundance: once; v_gene: TRBV4-3
CDR3aa: ASSQDWGRSATYNEQF; abundance: .; v_gene: TRBV4-2
CDR3aa: ASSKRETQY; abundance: .; v_gene: TRBV7-9
CDR3aa: ASSLGQLYEQY; abundance: few; v_gene: TRBV5-1
CDR3aa: AISPTNQETQY; abundance: .; v_gene: TRBV10-3
CDR3aa: SVATSRDTEAF; abundance: .; v_gene: TRBV29-1
CDR3aa: ASGGLAGPGVNEQF; abundance: .; v_gene: TRBV9
CDR3aa: ASRAGVRDTQY; abundance: .; v_gene: TRBV6-5
CDR3aa: ASSLDAGWGTEAF; abundance: few; v_gene: TRBV5-1
CDR3aa: ATSGGRELGELF; abundance: .; v_gene: TRBV15
CDR3aa: ASSFNPSYNEQF; abundance: .; v_gene: TRBV11-2